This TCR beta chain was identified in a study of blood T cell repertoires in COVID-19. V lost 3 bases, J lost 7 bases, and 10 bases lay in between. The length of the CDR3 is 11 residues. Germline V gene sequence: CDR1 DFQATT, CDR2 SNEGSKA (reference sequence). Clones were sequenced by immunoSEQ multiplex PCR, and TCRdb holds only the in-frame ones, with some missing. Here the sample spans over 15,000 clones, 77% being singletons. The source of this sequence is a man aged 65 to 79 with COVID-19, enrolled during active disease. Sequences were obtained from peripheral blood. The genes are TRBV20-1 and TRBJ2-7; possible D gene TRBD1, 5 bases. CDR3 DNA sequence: TGCAGTGCTAGGAATCAGGGTGAGCAGTACTTC. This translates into CSARNQGEQYF.